This T cell receptor (beta chain) was profiled in a study of radiation and T cells in renal cell carcinoma. The method was immunoSEQ multiplex PCR; TCRdb's version includes in-frame clones alone and lacks a portion of them. The sample consists of 75,000 to 90,000 clones, 80% to 90% of them appearing once. Specified time point: blood 4 weeks post-SBRT, at nephrectomy. Noted treatment: 15 Gy SBRT to primary tumor, nephrectomy 4 weeks later. The tumor was a clear cell renal cell carcinoma. This sequence was found in a woman between 65 and 79 years old with renal cell carcinoma. The source was blood, collected from a patient whose treatment included radiotherapy and nephrectomy.

DNA of the CDR3: TGTGCCAGCAGAAACCGGGACAGGGGTCGATCGAACTACGAGCAGTACTTC. Protein sequence: CASRNRDRGRSNYEQYF. The chain recombines TRBV28 with TRBJ2-7; 10 nucleotides line up with TRBD1. Unmatched junction bases numbered 14, after V lost 6 bases and J lost 3 bases. CDR3 length: 17 amino acids. Per the germline V gene, CDR1 is MDHEN and CDR2 is SYDVKM.